The TCR beta chain under discussion was sequenced for a study of blood T cell repertoires in COVID-19. The CDR3 totals 17 residues. V dropped 0 bases and J dropped 6; count of bases not matched to a gene: 10. Germline V lookup: CDR1 ENHRY, CDR2 SYGVKD. Sequencing used immunoSEQ multiplex PCR; TCRdb keeps in-frame clones, though not all of them. The table lists 250,000 to 350,000 clones, roughly nine tenths of them singletons, with 2% to 3% in the top ten. V is TRBV10-3 and J is TRBJ2-3; 9 bases map to TRBD2. This sequence was found in a man aged 18 to 29 with active or convalescent COVID-19. Sequencing used peripheral blood. The CDR3 DNA sequence: TGTGCCATCAGTGAGTCGTCACTAGCGGGTTACTGGGATACGCAGTATTTT. It encodes CAISESSLAGYWDTQYF.